The clone carrying this T cell receptor (beta chain) was recorded at least ten times. Its target is not known. The read falls 3 residues short of the CDR3 end, and the missing part is taken from the germline J gene. Blood samples were heparinized, roughly 5 to 8.5 ml per donor. The table came from immunoSEQ multiplex PCR; TCRdb's copy has only in-frame clones and leaves some out. This sample has tens of thousands of clones, each found more than once. The data derive from a study of T cell clonality in common variable immunodeficiency. Germline loops: CDR1 SEHNR, CDR2 FQNEAQ (reference sequence). V lost 6 bases to trimming and J lost 3 bases, with 14 bases between them. The length of the CDR3 is 14 residues. Regarding the study as a whole: Fewer deletions and N-nucleotide insertions were reportedly seen in common variable immunodeficiency TCR beta sequences.

The sample consisted of peripheral blood mononuclear cells. The chain employs TRBV7-9 and TRBJ1-1; possible D gene TRBD1, 6 bases. This TCR was recovered from a person aged 18 to 70 in good health. The CDR3 loop is CASSSQGTHTEAFF. CDR3 DNA, as far as it was read: TGTGCCAGCAGTTCTCAGGGGACCCACACTGAA.